This TCR beta chain comes out of a study of cytotoxic CD8 clonotypes in ibrutinib-treated CLL. The V end was cut by 6 bases, the J end by 8 bases, with 13 bases between. CDR1 is MNHEY and CDR2 is SVGAGI in the germline V gene. There are 13 residues in the CDR3. Only in-frame clones appear in the TCRdb table, and some are missing; sequencing was by immunoSEQ multiplex PCR. The repertoire holds roughly 170,000 clones, with about four fifths as singletons. V is TRBV6-5 and J is TRBJ1-4; no reliable D call. The source of this sequence is a human donor with chronic lymphocytic leukemia. This sample comprised PBMCs, obtained after 24 months of ibrutinib treatment. The CDR3 region has the DNA TGTGCCAGCAGCCGGACCGTAGGAGAAAAACTGTTTTTT. Translating gives CASSRTVGEKLFF.